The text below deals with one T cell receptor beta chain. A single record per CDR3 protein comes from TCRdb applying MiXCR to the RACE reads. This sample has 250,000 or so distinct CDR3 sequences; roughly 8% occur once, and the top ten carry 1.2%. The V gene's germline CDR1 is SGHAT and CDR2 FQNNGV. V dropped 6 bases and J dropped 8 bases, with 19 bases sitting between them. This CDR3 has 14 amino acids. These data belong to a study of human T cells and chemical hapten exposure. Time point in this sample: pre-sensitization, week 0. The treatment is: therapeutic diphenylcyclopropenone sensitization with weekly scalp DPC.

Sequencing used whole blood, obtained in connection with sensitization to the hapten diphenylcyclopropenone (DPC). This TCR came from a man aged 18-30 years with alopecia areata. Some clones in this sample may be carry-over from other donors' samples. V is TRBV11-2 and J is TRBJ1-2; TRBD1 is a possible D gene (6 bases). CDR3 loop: CASRGYRDNWGYTF. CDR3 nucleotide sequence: TGTGCCAGCAGGGGATACAGGGATAATTGGGGCTACACCTTC.